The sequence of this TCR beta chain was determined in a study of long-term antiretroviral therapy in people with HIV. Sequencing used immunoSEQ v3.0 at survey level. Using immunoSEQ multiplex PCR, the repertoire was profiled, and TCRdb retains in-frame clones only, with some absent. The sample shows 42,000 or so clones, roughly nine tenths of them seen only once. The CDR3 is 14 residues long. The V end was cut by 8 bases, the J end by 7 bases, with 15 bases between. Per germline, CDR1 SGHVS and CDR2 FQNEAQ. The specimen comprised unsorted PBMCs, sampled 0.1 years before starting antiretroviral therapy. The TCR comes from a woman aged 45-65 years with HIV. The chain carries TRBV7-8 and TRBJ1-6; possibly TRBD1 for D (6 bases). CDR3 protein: CASGQTGLNSPLHF. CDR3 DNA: TGTGCCAGCGGACAGACAGGTTTAAATTCACCCCTCCACTTT.